The 15 T cell receptor beta chains below all came from one sample that was sequenced in a study of T cells after yellow fever vaccination. Each CDR3 protein gets one entry after TCRdb re-called the 5' RACE reads with MiXCR. The sample has 500,000 to 650,000 distinct CDR3 sequences, 17% seen once. The sequencing here drew on PBMCs, taken 5 days after the first yellow fever vaccination. The receptors were gathered from a man aged 18 to 30 who received the YFV17D yellow fever vaccine.

V gene TRBV4-3 combines with J gene TRBJ1-6; D perhaps matches TRBD1 (6 bases). From germline, CDR1 is LGHNA and CDR2 YSLEER. Trimming left V 3 bases short and J 9 bases short, with 15 bases between. The CDR3 is 15 amino acids. The CDR3 DNA is TGCGCCAGCAGCCAGAGAGGGGGGACGGGTTCACCCCTCCACTTT. Translated: CASSQRGGTGSPLHF.

This clonotype was picked up a small number of times. This chain connects TRBV4-1 to TRBJ1-1; D gene ambiguous. This CDR3 region has 14 residues. V lost 4 bases, J lost 1 base, and 10 bases lay in between. CDR1 is MGHRA and CDR2 is YSYEKL in the germline V gene. CDR3 residues: CASSPLDGNTEAFF. The CDR3, as DNA: TGCGCCAGCAGCCCTTTAGACGGGAACACTGAAGCTTTCTTT.

This clonotype occurred a few times. The chain joins TRBV7-9 to TRBJ2-5; unclear D gene. The CDR3 sequence is 13 residues long. Trimming took off 4 bases at V and 4 bases at J, with 10 bases between the two ends. Germline V CDR1 and CDR2: SEHNR, FQNEAQ (reference sequence). Here the CDR3 DNA reads TGTGCCAGCAGCTCCCAAGTTACAGAGACCCAGTACTTC. This sequence encodes CASSSQVTETQYF.

A remark on this clonotype: Just one base apart from a much larger clone, this may be a read error. The CDR3, as DNA: TGTGCCATCAGGGGGGTCCAAGAGACCCAGTACTTC. Protein product: CAIRGVQETQYF. The V and J genes are TRBV10-3 and TRBJ2-5, with D tentatively TRBD1 or TRBD2 (5 bases each). Per the germline V gene, CDR1 is ENHRY and CDR2 is SYGVKD. V gave up 6 bases and J gave up 1 base, with 6 bases separating them. This CDR3 spans 12 amino acids.

The V gene is TRBV20-1, the J gene TRBJ1-2; TRBD1 matches 7 bases. The CDR3 sequence is 14 residues long. Germline assignment: CDR1 DFQATT and CDR2 SNEGSKA (reference sequence). V trimming: 4 bases; J trimming: 0 bases; junction bases outside the gene matches: 5. CDR3 nucleotide sequence: TGCAGTGCTACACCCCAGGGGGCTAACTATGGCTACACCTTC. This sequence encodes CSATPQGANYGYTF.

This clonotype was detected ten times or more. This chain uses TRBV24-1 with TRBJ2-3, with a tentative D call TRBD2 (5 bases). The V gene's germline CDR1 is KGHDR and CDR2 SFDVKD. V lost 6 bases, J lost 6 bases, and 6 bases lay in between. CDR3 length: 11 residues. The CDR3, as DNA: TGTGCCACCAGTTCTAGCGATACGCAGTATTTT. Its translation: CATSSSDTQYF.

This clonotype has more than one count but fewer than ten. The chain has TRBV6-5 and TRBJ2-1; 10 bases map to TRBD2. Trimming at V came to 0 bases and at J to 7 bases, leaving 6 bases not matched to a gene. The CDR3 has 16 residues. The germline CDR1 and CDR2 sequences are MNHEY and SVGAGI. The CDR3 loop reads CASSYSSSGGSNEQFF. Here the CDR3 DNA reads TGTGCCAGCAGTTACTCGAGTAGCGGGGGGTCGAATGAGCAGTTCTTC.

This clonotype has only a few counts. This chain uses TRBV2 with TRBJ2-1; D gene uncertain. CDR1 and CDR2 from the germline V gene are SNHLY and FYNNEI. CDR3 size: 12 residues. V dropped 11 bases and J dropped 2 bases, with 10 bases sitting between them. The chain's CDR3 is CAGRRAYNEQFF. The DNA of the CDR3 is TGTGCCGGTAGGAGAGCCTACAATGAGCAGTTCTTC. The full variable domain, rest sourced from reference TRBV2 and TRBJ2-1, is EPEVTQTPSHQVTQMGQEVILRCVPISNHLYFYWYRQILGQKVEFLVSFYNNEISEKSEIFDDQFSVERPDGSNFTLKIRSTKLEDSAMYFCAGRRAYNEQFFGPGTRLTVL.

V usage is TRBV10-3 and J usage is TRBJ2-1, with 7 bases aligning to TRBD1. Trimming at V came to 3 bases and at J to 5 bases, leaving 4 bases not matched to a gene. The CDR3 is 14 residues long. The germline V gene encodes CDR1 ENHRY and CDR2 SYGVKD. CDR3 nucleotides: TGTGCCATCAGTGACGGGACAGCTGACAATGAGCAGTTCTTC. Residues: CAISDGTADNEQFF.

The CDR3 loop reads CAWSVGGPGYTF. Written as DNA, the CDR3 is TGTGCCTGGAGTGTTGGGGGGCCCGGCTACACCTTC. The chain carries TRBV30 and TRBJ1-2; tentative D call: TRBD1 (6 bases). The V end was cut by 0 bases, the J end by 8 bases, with 10 bases between. CDR1 GTSNPN and CDR2 SVGIG come from the germline V gene (reference sequence). CDR3 length: 12 residues. Combining the CDR3 with reference TRBV30 and TRBJ1-2 gives the whole variable domain SQTIHQWPATLVQPVGSPLSLECTVEGTSNPNLYWYRQAAGRGLQLLFYSVGIGQISSEVPQNLSASRPQDRQFILSSKKLLLSDSGFYLCAWSVGGPGYTFGSGTRLTVV.

V is TRBV7-9 and J is TRBJ2-6; 7 positions agree with TRBD1. J lost 1 base, V lost 6 bases, and 3 bases had no gene match. The CDR3 loop spans 15 amino acids. CDR1 and CDR2 from the germline V gene are SEHNR and FQNEAQ (reference sequence). CDR3 residues: CASSTGASGANVLTF. The CDR3 DNA reads as TGTGCCAGCAGTACAGGGGCATCTGGGGCCAACGTCCTGACTTTC.

This clonotype was seen only a few times. The rearrangement links TRBV2 to TRBJ1-1; possibly TRBD1 for D (6 bases). V shed 5 bases and J shed 7 bases, with 11 bases lying between them. Germline V lookup: CDR1 SNHLY, CDR2 FYNNEI. The CDR3 is made up of 12 amino acids. The CDR3 region has the DNA TGTGCCAGCAGTATACAGGGAGTTGAAGCTTTCTTT. Amino acid sequence: CASSIQGVEAFF. The whole variable domain, filled in from reference TRBV2 and TRBJ1-1, reads EPEVTQTPSHQVTQMGQEVILRCVPISNHLYFYWYRQILGQKVEFLVSFYNNEISEKSEIFDDQFSVERPDGSNFTLKIRSTKLEDSAMYFCASSIQGVEAFFGQGTRLTVV.

This rearrangement joins TRBV5-5 to TRBJ2-3; perhaps D is TRBD1 or TRBD2 (6 bases each). Germline values: CDR1 SGHKS, CDR2 YYEKEE (reference sequence). V lost 0 bases, J lost 11 bases, and 10 bases lay in between. The CDR3 sequence is 12 residues long. In DNA, the CDR3 is TGTGCCAGCAGCTTGGTCGGGGGCGGGCAGTATTTT. Its protein product is CASSLVGGGQYF.

This clonotype was detected a few times. The CDR3 sequence is CASSLSRETPQHF. The CDR3 nucleotides are TGTGCCAGCAGTTTATCTCGGGAAACCCCCCAGCATTTT. The chain has TRBV12-3 or TRBV12-4 and TRBJ1-5; unclear D gene. The CDR3 sequence is 13 residues long. V was clipped by 2 bases and J by 10 bases, with 12 bases between them.

The chain links TRBV3-1 to TRBJ2-5; perhaps TRBD2 as D (6 bases). The V end was cut by 1 base, the J end by 9 bases, with 21 bases between. This CDR3 is 16 amino acids long. CDR1 and CDR2 (germline): LGHDT, YNNKEL (reference sequence). The CDR3 DNA reads TGTGCCAGCAGCCAAGTCGGCGGGACCAATATACCCCCCCAGTACTTC. Protein sequence: CASSQVGGTNIPPQYF.